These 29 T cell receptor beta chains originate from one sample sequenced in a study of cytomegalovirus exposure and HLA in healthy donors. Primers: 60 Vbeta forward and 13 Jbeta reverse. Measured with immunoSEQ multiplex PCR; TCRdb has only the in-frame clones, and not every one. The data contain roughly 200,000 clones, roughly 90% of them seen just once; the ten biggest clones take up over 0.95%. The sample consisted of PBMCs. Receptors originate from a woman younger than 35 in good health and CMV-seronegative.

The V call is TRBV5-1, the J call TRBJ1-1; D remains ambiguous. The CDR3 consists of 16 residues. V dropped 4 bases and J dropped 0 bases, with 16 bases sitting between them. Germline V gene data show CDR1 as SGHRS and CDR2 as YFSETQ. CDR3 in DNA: TGCGCCAGCAGCCTTACAGTAACGAGCATGAACACTGAAGCTTTCTTT. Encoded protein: CASSLTVTSMNTEAFF.

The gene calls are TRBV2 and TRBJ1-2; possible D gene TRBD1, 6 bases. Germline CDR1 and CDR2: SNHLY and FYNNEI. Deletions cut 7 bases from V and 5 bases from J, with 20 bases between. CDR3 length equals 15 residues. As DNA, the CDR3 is TGTGCCAGCACCGAAGATGAACAGGGATTATATGGCTACACCTTC. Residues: CASTEDEQGLYGYTF.

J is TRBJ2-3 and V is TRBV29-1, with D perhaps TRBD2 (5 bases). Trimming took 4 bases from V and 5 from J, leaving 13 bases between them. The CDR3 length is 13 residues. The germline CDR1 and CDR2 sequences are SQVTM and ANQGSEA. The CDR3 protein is CSVVKPRGDTQYF. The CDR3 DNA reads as TGCAGCGTTGTAAAACCCCGGGGAGATACGCAGTATTTT.

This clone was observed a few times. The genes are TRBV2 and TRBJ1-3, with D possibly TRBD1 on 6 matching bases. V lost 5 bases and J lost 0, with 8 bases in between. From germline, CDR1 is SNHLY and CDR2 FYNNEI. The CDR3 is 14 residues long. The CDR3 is CASSQDSSGNTIYF. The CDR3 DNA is TGTGCCAGCAGTCAGGACAGCTCTGGAAACACCATATATTTT.

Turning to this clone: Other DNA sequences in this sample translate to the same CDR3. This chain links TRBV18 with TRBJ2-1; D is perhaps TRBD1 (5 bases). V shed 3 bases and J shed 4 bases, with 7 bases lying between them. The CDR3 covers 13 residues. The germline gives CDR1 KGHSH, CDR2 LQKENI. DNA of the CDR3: TGTGCCAGCTCACCTCAGGGTTACAATGAGCAGTTCTTC. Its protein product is CASSPQGYNEQFF.

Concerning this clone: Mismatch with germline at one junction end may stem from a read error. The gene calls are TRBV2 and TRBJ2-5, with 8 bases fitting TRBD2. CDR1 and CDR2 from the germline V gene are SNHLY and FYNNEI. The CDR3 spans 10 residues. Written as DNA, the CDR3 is TGTGCCAGCAAAGCGGGACTAGACCACTTC. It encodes CASKAGLDHF. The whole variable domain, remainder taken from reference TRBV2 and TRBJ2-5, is EPEVTQTPSHQVTQMGQEVILRCVPISNHLYFYWYRQILGQKVEFLVSFYNNEISEKSEIFDDQFSVERPDGSNFTLKIRSTKLEDSAMYFCASKAGLDHFGPGTRLLVL.

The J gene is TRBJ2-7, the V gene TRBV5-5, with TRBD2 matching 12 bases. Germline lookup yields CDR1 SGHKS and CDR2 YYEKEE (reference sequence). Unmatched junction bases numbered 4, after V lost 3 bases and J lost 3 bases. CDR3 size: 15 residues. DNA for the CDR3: TGTGCCAGCAGCTCAACGACTAGCGGGAGCTACGAGCAGTACTTC. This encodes CASSSTTSGSYEQYF.

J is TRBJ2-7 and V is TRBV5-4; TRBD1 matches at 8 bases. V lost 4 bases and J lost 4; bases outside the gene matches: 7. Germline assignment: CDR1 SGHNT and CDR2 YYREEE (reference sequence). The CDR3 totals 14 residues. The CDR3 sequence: CASSLSDREYEQYF. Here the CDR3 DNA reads TGTGCCAGCAGCCTATCGGACAGGGAGTACGAGCAGTACTTC.

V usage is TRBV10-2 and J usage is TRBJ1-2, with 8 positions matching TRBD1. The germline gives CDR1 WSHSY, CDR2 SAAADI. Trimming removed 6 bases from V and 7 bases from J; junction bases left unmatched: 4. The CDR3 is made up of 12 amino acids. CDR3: CASSVDRAGYTF. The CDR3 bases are TGCGCCAGCAGCGTGGACAGGGCTGGCTACACCTTC.

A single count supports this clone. The CDR3 here is CASSQDTMATNEKLFF. CDR3 sequence (DNA): TGTGCCAGCAGCCAAGACACAATGGCAACTAATGAAAAACTGTTTTTT. The genes are TRBV5-4 and TRBJ1-4; D is unclear. V was trimmed by 4 bases and J by 0 bases, leaving 13 bases between them. The length of the CDR3 is 16 residues. Per the germline V gene, CDR1 is SGHNT and CDR2 is YYREEE (reference sequence).

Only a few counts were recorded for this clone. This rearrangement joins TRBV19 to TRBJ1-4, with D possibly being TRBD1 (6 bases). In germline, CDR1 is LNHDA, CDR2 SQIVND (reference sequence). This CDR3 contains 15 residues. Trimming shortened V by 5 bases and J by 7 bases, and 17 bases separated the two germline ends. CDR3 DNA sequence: TGTGCCAGTAGTCTCAGAGGGGGGGGAGTTGAAAAACTGTTTTTT. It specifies CASSLRGGGVEKLFF.

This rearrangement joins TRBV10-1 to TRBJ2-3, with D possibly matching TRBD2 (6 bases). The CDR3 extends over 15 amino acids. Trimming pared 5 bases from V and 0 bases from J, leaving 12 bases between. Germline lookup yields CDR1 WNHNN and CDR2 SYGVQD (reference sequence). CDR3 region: CASSRRDWSTDTQYF. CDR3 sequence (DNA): TGCGCCAGCAGTCGCCGGGACTGGAGCACAGATACGCAGTATTTT.

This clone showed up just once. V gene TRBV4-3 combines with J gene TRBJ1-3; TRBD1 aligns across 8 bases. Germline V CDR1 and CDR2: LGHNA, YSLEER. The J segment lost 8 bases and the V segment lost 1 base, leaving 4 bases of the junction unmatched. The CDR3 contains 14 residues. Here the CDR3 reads CASSQGYRGDTIYF. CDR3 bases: TGCGCCAGCAGCCAAGGTTACAGGGGGGACACCATATATTTT.

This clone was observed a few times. CDR3 sequence reads: CASRPDRDEKLFF. In DNA, the CDR3 is TGTGCCAGCAGACCGGACAGGGATGAAAAACTGTTTTTT. V and J are TRBV6-5 and TRBJ1-4; TRBD1 agrees at 8 bases. The CDR3 is 13 amino acids. J was trimmed by 6 bases and V by 6 bases; bases with no gene match: 3. From germline, CDR1 is MNHEY and CDR2 SVGAGI.

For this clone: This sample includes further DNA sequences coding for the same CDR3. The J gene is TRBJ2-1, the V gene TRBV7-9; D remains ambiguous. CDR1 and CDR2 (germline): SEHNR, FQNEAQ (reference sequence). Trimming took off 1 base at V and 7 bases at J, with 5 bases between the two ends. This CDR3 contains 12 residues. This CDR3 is CASSLVRNEQFF. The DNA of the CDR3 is TGTGCCAGCAGCTTAGTGCGAAATGAGCAGTTCTTC.

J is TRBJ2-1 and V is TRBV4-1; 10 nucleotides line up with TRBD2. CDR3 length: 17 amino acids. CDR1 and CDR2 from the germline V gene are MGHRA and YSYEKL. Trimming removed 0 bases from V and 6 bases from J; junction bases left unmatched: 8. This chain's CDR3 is CASSQDRGGLAPNEQFF. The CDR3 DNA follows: TGCGCCAGCAGCCAAGATCGGGGGGGACTAGCGCCCAATGAGCAGTTCTTC.

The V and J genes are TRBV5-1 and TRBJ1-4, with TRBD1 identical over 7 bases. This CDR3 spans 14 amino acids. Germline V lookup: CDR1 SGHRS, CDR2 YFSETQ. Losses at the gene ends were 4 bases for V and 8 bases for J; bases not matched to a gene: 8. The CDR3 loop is CASSNRDSEEKLFF. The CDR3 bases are TGCGCCAGCAGCAACCGGGACAGCGAAGAAAAACTGTTTTTT.

The CDR3 DNA reads as TGTGCCAGCAGTGAAGTCCTTAGGACAGCCTTCAATCAGCCCCAGCATTTT. It yields the protein CASSEVLRTAFNQPQHF. V usage is TRBV2 and J usage is TRBJ1-5, with D possibly TRBD1 on 6 matching bases. V was shortened by 1 base and J by 3 bases, with 16 bases between the two germline ends. Germline lookup yields CDR1 SNHLY and CDR2 FYNNEI. This CDR3 contains 17 residues.

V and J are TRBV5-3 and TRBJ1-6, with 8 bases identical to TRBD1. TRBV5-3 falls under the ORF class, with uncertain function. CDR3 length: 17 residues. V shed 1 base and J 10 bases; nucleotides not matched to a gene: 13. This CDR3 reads CARSLMSAGGAGSPLHF. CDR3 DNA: TGTGCCAGAAGCTTGATGTCCGCAGGGGGCGCCGGATCACCCCTCCACTTT.

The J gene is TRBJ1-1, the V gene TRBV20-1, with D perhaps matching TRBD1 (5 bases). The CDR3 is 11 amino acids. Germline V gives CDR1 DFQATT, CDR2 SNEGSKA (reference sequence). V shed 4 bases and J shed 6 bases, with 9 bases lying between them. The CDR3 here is CSAMGGSEAFF. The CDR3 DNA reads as TGCAGTGCTATGGGGGGATCTGAAGCTTTCTTT.

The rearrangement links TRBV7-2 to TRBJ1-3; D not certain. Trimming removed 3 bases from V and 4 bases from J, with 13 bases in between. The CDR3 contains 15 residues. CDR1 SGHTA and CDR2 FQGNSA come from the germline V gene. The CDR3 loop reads CASSLDYLGGNTIYF. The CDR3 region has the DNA TGTGCCAGCAGCTTGGACTACCTGGGGGGAAACACCATATATTTT.

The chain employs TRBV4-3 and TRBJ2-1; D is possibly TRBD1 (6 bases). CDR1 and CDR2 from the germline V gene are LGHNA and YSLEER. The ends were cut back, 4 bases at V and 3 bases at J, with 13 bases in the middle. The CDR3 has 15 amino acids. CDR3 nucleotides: TGCGCCAGCAGCCTGTCGGACAGAAACTACAATGAGCAGTTCTTC. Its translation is CASSLSDRNYNEQFF.

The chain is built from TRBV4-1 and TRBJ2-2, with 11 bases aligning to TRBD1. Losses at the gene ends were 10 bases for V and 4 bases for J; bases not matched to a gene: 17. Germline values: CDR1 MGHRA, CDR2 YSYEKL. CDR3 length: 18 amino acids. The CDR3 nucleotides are TGCGCCACATCTCCTTTAGGACAGGGGGCTTTAGGCACCGGGGAGCTGTTTTTT. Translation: CATSPLGQGALGTGELFF.

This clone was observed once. CDR3 region: CASSVAGTGTTEAFF. DNA of the CDR3: TGTGCCAGCAGCGTAGCCGGGACAGGGACCACTGAAGCTTTCTTT. The chain recombines TRBV5-4 with TRBJ1-1; TRBD1 matches at 9 bases. The V gene end was trimmed by 4 bases and the J gene end by 4 bases; junction bases not matched to a gene: 8. CDR3 length: 15 amino acids. Germline lookup yields CDR1 SGHNT and CDR2 YYREEE (reference sequence).

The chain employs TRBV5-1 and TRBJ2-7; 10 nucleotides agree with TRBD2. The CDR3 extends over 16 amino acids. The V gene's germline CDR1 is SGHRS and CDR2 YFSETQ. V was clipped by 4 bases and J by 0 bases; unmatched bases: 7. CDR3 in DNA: TGCGCCAGCAGCCCCACTAGCGGGACAAGCTCCTACGAGCAGTACTTC. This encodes CASSPTSGTSSYEQYF.

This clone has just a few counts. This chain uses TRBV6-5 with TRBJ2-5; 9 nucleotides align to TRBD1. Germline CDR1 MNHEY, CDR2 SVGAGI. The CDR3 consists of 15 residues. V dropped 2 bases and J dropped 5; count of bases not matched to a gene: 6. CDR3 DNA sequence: TGTGCCAGCAGTTACCCGGGGACAGGGAAGGAGACCCAGTACTTC. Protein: CASSYPGTGKETQYF.

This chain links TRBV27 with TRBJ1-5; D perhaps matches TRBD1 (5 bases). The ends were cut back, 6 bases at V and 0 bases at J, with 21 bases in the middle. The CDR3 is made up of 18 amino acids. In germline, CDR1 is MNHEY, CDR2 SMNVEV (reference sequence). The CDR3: CASRLSGPGGASNQPQHF. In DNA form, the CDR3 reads TGTGCCAGCAGACTATCCGGGCCGGGGGGAGCTAGCAATCAGCCCCAGCATTTT.

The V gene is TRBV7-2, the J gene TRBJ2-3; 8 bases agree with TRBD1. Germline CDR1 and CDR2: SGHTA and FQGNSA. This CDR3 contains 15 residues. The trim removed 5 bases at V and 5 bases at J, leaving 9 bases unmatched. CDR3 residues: CASSGRDRRRDTQYF. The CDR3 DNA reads TGTGCCAGCAGCGGCCGGGACAGGCGACGAGATACGCAGTATTTT.

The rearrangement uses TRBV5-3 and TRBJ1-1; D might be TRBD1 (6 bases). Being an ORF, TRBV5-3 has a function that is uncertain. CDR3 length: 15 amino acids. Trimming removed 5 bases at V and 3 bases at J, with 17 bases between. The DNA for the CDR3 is TGTGCCAGAAGTCCCAGGGGTTGGGGAGACACTGAAGCTTTCTTT. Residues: CARSPRGWGDTEAFF.